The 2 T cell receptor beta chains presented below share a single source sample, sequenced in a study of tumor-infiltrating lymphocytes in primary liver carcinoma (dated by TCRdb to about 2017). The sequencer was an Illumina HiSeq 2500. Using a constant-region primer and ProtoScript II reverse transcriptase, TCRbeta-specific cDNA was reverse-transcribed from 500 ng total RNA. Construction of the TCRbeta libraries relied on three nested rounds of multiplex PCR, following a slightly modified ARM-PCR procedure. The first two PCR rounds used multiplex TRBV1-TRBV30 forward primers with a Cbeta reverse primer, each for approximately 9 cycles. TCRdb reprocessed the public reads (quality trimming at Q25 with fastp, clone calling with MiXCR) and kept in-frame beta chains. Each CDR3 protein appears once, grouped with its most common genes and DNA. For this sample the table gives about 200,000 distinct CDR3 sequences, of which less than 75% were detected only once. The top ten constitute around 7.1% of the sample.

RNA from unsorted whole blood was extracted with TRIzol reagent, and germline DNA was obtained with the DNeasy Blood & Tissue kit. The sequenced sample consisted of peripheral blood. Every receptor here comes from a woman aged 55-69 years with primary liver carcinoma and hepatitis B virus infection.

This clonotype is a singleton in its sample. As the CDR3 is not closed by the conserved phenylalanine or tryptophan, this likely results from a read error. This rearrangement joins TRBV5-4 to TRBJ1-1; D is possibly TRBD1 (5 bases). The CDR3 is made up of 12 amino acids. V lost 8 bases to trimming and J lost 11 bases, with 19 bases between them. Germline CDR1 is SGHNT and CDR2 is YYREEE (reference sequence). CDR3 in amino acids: CASRALAGRAFV. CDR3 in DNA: TGTGCCAGTAGGGCTTTAGCAGGGCGCGCTTTCGTT.

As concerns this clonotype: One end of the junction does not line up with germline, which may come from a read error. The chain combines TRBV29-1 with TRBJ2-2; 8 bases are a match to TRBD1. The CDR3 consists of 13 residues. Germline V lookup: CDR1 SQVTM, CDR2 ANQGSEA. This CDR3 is CNAMTGADGELFF. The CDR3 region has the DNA TGCAACGCTATGACAGGGGCAGACGGGGAGCTATTTTTT.